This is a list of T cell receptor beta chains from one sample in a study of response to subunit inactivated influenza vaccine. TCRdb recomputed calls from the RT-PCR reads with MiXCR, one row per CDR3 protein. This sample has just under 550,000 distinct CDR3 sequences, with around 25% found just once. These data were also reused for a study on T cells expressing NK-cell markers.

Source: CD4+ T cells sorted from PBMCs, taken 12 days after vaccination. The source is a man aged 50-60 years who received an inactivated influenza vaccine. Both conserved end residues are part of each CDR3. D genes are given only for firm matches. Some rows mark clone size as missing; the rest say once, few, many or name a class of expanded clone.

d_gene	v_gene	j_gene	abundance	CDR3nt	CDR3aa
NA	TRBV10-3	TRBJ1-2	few	TGTGCCATCAGTGACAGCTATGGCTACACCTTC	CAISDSYGYTF
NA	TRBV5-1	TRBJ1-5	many	TGCGCCAGCAGCTTGCAGGGTATAAGCAATCAGCCCCAGCATTTT	CASSLQGISNQPQHF
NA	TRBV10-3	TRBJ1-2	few	TGTGCCATCAGTGAGTCCGGGCCCGGCCAGGGCTACACCTTC	CAISESGPGQGYTF
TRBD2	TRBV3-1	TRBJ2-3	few	TGTGCCAGCAGCCAAGCGCTAGCGGGGGACGGGGCAGATACGCAGTATTTT	CASSQALAGDGADTQYF
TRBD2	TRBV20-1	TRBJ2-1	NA	TGCAGTGCTAGAGTTGCGCGGGGGGGAGGGAGCTCCTACAATGAGCAGTTCTTC	CSARVARGGGSSYNEQFF
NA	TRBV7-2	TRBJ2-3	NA	TGTGCCAGCAGCCTACCGGGGAGAGGCGCAGATACGCAGTATTTT	CASSLPGRGADTQYF
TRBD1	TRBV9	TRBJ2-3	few	TGTGCCAGCAGCGCAGGACAGGGACGACCAGATACGCAGTATTTT	CASSAGQGRPDTQYF
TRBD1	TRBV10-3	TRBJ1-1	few	TGTGCCATCAGTGGGACAGGGGATTCGAACACTGAAGCTTTCTTT	CAISGTGDSNTEAFF
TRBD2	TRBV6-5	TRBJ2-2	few	TGTGCCAGCGGCCGGGGGGCCGGGGAGCTGTTTTTT	CASGRGAGELFF
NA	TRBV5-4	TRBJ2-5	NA	TGTGCCAGCAGCTTGGGGGGGGTAGAAGAGACCCAGTACTTC	CASSLGGVEETQYF
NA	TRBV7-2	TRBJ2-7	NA	TGTGCCAGCAGCTTATCCGGGACGGACACCTACGAGCAGTACTTC	CASSLSGTDTYEQYF
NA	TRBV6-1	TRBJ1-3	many	TGTGCCAGCATGAGCCTGAGCTCTGGAAACACCATATATTTT	CASMSLSSGNTIYF
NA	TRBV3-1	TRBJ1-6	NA	TGTGCCAGCAGCCAAGGTCGGGGGCCAAGGCCCCTCCACTTT	CASSQGRGPRPLHF
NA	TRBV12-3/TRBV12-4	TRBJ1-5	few	TGTGCCAGCAGTCGTAAGGCGTTTAGCAATCAGCCCCAGCATTTT	CASSRKAFSNQPQHF